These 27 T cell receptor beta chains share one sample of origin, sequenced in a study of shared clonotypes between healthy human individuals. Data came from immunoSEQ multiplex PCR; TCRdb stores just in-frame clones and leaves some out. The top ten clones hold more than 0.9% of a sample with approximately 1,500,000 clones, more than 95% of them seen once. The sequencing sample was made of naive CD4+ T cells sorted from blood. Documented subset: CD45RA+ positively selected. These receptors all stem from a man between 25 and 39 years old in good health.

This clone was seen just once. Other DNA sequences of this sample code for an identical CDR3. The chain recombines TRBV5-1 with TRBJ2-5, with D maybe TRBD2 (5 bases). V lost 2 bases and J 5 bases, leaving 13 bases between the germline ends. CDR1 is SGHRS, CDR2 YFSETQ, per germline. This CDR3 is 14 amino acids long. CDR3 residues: CASSLEGVGETQYF. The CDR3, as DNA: TGCGCCAGCAGCTTAGAGGGAGTCGGTGAGACCCAGTACTTC.

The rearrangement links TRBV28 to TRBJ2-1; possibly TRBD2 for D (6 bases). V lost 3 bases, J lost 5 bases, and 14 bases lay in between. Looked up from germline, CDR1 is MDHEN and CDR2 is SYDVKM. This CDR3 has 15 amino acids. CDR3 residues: CASSLLTSINNEQFF. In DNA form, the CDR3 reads TGTGCCAGCAGTTTGTTAACTAGCATCAACAATGAGCAGTTCTTC.

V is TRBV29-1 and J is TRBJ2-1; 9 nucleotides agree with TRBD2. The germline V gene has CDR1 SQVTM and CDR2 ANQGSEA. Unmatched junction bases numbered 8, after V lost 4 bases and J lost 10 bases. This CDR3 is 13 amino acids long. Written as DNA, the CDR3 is TGCAGCGTTGCGGCGGGAGGGCCAGGGGAGCAGTTCTTC. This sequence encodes CSVAAGGPGEQFF.

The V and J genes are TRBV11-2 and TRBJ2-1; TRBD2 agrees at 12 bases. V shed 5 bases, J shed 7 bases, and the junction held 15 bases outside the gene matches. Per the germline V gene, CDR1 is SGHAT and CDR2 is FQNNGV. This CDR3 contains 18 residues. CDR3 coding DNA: TGTGCCAGCAGCCGCTTGGTTCTAGCGGGAGGGAGTAGAAATGAGCAGTTCTTC. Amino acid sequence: CASSRLVLAGGSRNEQFF.

DNA for the CDR3: TGTGCCAGCAGTGACAGGGCAGAGGATGAGCAGTTCTTC. This encodes CASSDRAEDEQFF. The gene calls are TRBV5-4 and TRBJ2-1; 7 bases agree with TRBD1. V lost 5 bases and J lost 8; bases outside the gene matches: 7. Germline V lookup: CDR1 SGHNT, CDR2 YYREEE (reference sequence). The CDR3 has 13 residues.

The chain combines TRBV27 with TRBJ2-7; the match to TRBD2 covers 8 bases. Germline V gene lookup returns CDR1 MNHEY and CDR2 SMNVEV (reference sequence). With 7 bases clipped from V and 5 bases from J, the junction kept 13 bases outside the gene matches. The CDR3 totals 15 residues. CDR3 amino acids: CASKSWESGRDEQYF. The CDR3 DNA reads TGTGCCAGCAAATCTTGGGAAAGCGGGAGAGACGAGCAGTACTTC.

The CDR3 DNA reads as TGTGCCAGCAGCCAAGGTGTGACAGTCGTCACCGGGGAGCTGTTTTTT. Protein product: CASSQGVTVVTGELFF. V and J are TRBV14 and TRBJ2-2; D may be TRBD1 (5 bases). Trimming cost V 1 base and J 4 bases, with 13 bases left between them. The CDR3 consists of 16 residues. CDR1 and CDR2 from the germline V gene are SGHDN and FVKESK.

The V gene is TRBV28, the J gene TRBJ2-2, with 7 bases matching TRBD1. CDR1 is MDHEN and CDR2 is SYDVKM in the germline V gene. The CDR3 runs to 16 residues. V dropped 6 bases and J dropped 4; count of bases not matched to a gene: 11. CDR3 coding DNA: TGTGCCAGCAGCATACGACAGGGCATGGGCACCGGGGAGCTGTTTTTT. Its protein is CASSIRQGMGTGELFF.

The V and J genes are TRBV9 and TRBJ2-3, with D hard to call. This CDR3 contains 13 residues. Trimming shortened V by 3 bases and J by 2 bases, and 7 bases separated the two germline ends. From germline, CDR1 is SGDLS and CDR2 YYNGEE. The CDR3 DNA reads TGTGCCAGCAGCGGTCTAGTCACAGATACGCAGTATTTT. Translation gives CASSGLVTDTQYF.

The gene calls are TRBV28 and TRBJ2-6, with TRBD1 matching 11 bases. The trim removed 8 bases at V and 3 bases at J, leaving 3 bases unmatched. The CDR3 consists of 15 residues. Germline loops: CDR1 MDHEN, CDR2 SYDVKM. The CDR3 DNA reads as TGTGCCAGCGGACAGGGGGCAAATGGGGCCAACGTCCTGACTTTC. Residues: CASGQGANGANVLTF.

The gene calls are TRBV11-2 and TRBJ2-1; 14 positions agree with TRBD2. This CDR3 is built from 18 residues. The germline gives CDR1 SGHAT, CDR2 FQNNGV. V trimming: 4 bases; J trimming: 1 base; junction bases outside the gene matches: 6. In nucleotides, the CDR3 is TGTGCCAGCAGCTCACGGACTAGCGGGAGGTTATCCTACAATGAGCAGTTCTTC. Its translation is CASSSRTSGRLSYNEQFF.

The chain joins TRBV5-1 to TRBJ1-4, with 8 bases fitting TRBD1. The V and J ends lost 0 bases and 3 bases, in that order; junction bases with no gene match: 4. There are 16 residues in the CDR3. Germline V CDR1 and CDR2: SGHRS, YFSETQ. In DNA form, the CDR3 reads TGCGCCAGCAGCTTGGGGACAGGGCCTTCTAATGAAAAACTGTTTTTT. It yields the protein CASSLGTGPSNEKLFF.

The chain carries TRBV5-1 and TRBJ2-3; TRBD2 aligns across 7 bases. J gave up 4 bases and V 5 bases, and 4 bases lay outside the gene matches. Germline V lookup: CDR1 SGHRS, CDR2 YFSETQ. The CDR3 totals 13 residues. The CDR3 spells CASRPTSADTQYF. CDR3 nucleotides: TGCGCCAGCAGGCCTACTAGCGCAGATACGCAGTATTTT.

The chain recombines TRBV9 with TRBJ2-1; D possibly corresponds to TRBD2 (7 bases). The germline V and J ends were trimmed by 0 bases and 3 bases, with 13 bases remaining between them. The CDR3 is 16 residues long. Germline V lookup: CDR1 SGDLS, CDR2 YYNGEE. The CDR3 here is CASSVGVGGVYNEQFF. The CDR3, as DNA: TGTGCCAGCAGCGTAGGCGTAGGGGGGGTCTACAATGAGCAGTTCTTC.

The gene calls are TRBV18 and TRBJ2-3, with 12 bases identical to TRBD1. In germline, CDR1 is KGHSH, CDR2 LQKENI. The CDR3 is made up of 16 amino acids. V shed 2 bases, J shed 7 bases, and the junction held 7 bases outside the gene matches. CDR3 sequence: CASSPMGQGAQNTQYF. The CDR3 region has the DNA TGTGCCAGCTCACCAATGGGACAGGGGGCGCAGAATACGCAGTATTTT.

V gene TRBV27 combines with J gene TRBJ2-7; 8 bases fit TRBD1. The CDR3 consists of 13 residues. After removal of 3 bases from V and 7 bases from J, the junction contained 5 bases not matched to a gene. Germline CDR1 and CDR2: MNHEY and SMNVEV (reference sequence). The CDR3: CASSLQGAYEQYF. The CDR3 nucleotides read TGTGCCAGCAGTTTGCAGGGGGCATATGAGCAGTACTTC.

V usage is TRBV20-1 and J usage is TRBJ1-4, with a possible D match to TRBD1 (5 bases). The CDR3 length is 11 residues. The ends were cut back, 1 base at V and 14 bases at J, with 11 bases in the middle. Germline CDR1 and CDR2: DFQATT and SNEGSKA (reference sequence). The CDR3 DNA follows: TGCAGTGCTAGAGTAGGGGCATCCCTGTTTTTT. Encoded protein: CSARVGASLFF.

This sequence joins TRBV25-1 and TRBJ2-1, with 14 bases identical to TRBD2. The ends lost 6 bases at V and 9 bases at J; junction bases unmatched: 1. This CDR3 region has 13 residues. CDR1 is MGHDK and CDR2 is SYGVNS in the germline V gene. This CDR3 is CASRGLAGAEQFF. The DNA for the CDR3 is TGTGCCAGCAGGGGACTAGCGGGAGCTGAGCAGTTCTTC.

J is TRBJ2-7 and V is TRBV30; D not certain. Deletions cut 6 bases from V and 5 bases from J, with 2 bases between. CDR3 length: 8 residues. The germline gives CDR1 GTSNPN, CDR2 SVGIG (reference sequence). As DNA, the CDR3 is TGTGCCTGCAACGAGCAGTACTTC. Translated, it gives CACNEQYF. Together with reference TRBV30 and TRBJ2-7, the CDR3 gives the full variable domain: SQTIHQWPATLVQPVGSPLSLECTVEGTSNPNLYWYRQAAGRGLQLLFYSVGIGQISSEVPQNLSASRPQDRQFILSSKKLLLSDSGFYLCACNEQYFGPGTRLTVT.

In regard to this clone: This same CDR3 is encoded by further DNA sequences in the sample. CDR3 in DNA: TGCGCCAGCAGCTTGGGTCGAACAGATACGCAGTATTTT. This gives the protein CASSLGRTDTQYF. This chain links TRBV5-1 with TRBJ2-3; D uncertain. Deletions cut 0 bases from V and 3 bases from J, with 5 bases between. Germline V gene sequence: CDR1 SGHRS, CDR2 YFSETQ. This CDR3 is built from 13 residues.

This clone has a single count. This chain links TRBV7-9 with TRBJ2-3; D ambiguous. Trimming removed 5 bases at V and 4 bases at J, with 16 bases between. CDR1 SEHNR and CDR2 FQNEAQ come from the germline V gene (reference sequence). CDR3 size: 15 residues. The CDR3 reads CASSDADGLADTQYF. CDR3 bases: TGTGCCAGCAGCGATGCTGACGGGCTGGCAGATACGCAGTATTTT.

CDR3 in DNA: TGCAGTCCGTATAGTTACAATGAGCAGTTCTTC. Its translation: CSPYSYNEQFF. The chain recombines TRBV20-1 with TRBJ2-1; D is ambiguous. The germline CDR1 and CDR2 sequences are DFQATT and SNEGSKA (reference sequence). V was shortened by 8 bases and J by 4 bases, with 9 bases between the two germline ends. This CDR3 is built from 11 residues.

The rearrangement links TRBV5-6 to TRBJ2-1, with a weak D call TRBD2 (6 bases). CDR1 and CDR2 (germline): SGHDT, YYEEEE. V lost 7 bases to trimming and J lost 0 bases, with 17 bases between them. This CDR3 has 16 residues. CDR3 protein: CASAGNRESSYNEQFF. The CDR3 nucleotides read TGTGCCAGCGCCGGGAACCGGGAGAGCTCCTACAATGAGCAGTTCTTC.

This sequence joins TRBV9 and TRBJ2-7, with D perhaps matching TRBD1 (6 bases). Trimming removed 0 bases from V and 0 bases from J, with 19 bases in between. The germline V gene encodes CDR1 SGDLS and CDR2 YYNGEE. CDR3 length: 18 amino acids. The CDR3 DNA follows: TGTGCCAGCAGCGTAGGGATGGGTGACAGGAGGATCTCCTACGAGCAGTACTTC. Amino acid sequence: CASSVGMGDRRISYEQYF.

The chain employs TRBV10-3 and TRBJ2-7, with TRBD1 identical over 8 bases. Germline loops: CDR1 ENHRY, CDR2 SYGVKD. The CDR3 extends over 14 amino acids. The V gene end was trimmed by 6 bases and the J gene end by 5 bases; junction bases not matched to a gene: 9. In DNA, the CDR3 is TGTGCCATCAGACAGGACAGGGAGGCTAACGAGCAGTACTTC. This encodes CAIRQDREANEQYF.

CDR3 DNA sequence: TGTGCCAGCAGTGCCCTAAGGGCGGGGAAACACCTCGAGCAGTACTTC. Protein product: CASSALRAGKHLEQYF. This chain uses TRBV6-1 with TRBJ2-7; maybe TRBD2 (6 bases). V dropped 4 bases and J dropped 6 bases, with 22 bases sitting between them. There are 16 residues in the CDR3. Germline loops: CDR1 MNHNS, CDR2 SASEGT.

This CDR3 reads CASSGTSGRSHEQFF. Written as DNA, the CDR3 is TGTGCCAGCAGTGGTACTAGCGGGAGATCCCATGAGCAGTTCTTC. The V gene is TRBV2, the J gene TRBJ2-1; TRBD2 aligns across 11 bases. CDR3 length: 15 amino acids. The trim removed 4 bases at V and 8 bases at J, leaving 7 bases unmatched. Germline assignment: CDR1 SNHLY and CDR2 FYNNEI.